This T cell receptor (beta chain) was captured by sequencing in a study of cytomegalovirus exposure and HLA in healthy donors. A note on this clone: Its antigen is not known. This sample also contains other DNA sequences that code for the same CDR3.

PCR was performed using 60 Vbeta and 13 Jbeta primers. Profiled with immunoSEQ multiplex PCR; TCRdb holds only in-frame clones, not every one. This sample has 150,000 to 200,000 clones, with 70% to 85% found just once. General study points: In a later analysis, a genetic analysis reported fewer productive-TCR N-insertions in an Asian-associated ancestry cluster than the cohort average.

The CDR3 runs to 14 residues. With V trimmed by 3 bases and J by 8 bases, 8 bases remained unmatched. The V gene's germline CDR1 is GTSNPN and CDR2 SVGIG (reference sequence). This chain joins TRBV30 and TRBJ2-1, with 9 bases matching TRBD1. Specimen: PBMCs. The TCR comes from a man younger than 35 in good health and CMV-seronegative. DNA for the CDR3: TGTGCCTGGAGAAAGGGGACAGGGCATGATGAGCAGTTCTTC. It encodes CAWRKGTGHDEQFF. Supplemented by reference TRBV30 and TRBJ2-1, the full variable domain reads SQTIHQWPATLVQPVGSPLSLECTVEGTSNPNLYWYRQAAGRGLQLLFYSVGIGQISSEVPQNLSASRPQDRQFILSSKKLLLSDSGFYLCAWRKGTGHDEQFFGPGTRLTVL.